The 27 T cell receptor beta chains given below trace back to one sample, sequenced in a study of blood T cell repertoires in COVID-19. Sequencing used immunoSEQ multiplex PCR; TCRdb keeps in-frame clones, though not all of them. Here the sample spans about 110,000 clones, 89% being singletons. The sequencing sample was made of peripheral blood. The receptors shown here come from a man in his forties or fifties with active or convalescent COVID-19.

V gene TRBV10-3 combines with J gene TRBJ1-3, with D maybe TRBD1 (6 bases). Germline V gives CDR1 ENHRY, CDR2 SYGVKD. The CDR3 is made up of 15 amino acids. The V end lost 7 bases, the J end lost 0 bases, and 13 bases lay between the germline ends. CDR3 sequence: CAIMTGILSGNTIYF. The CDR3 DNA reads as TGTGCCATCATGACAGGCATACTCTCTGGAAACACCATATATTTT.

The chain is built from TRBV7-2 and TRBJ1-3, with D perhaps matching TRBD1 (5 bases). The length of the CDR3 is 16 residues. Trimming took off 1 base at V and 2 bases at J, with 12 bases between the two ends. Looked up from germline, CDR1 is SGHTA and CDR2 is FQGNSA. This CDR3 is CASSLVGGTPGNTIYF. In DNA form, the CDR3 reads TGTGCCAGCAGCTTAGTGGGGGGGACCCCTGGAAACACCATATATTTT.

This clone was seen only once. Here the CDR3 DNA reads TGCGCCAGCAGCCTTGGGACTAGGGTCGTCTACGAGCAGTACTTC. Its translation: CASSLGTRVVYEQYF. This rearrangement joins TRBV5-1 to TRBJ2-7, with 8 bases lining up with TRBD2. The CDR3 has 15 residues. In germline, CDR1 is SGHRS, CDR2 YFSETQ. Germline trimming cut 4 bases from V and 3 bases from J; bases unmatched to any gene: 9.

The V and J genes are TRBV7-2 and TRBJ2-1; 9 nucleotides match TRBD2. Trimming removed 5 bases from V and 8 bases from J; junction bases left unmatched: 7. Germline CDR1 reads SGHTA; CDR2 reads FQGNSA. The CDR3 runs 14 residues. Here the CDR3 reads CASSGGLAGYEQFF. The CDR3 nucleotides are TGTGCCAGCAGCGGGGGACTAGCCGGCTATGAGCAGTTCTTC.

V and J are TRBV27 and TRBJ2-7, with D tentatively TRBD2 (6 bases). The CDR3 has 15 residues. The V gene lost 2 bases and the J gene lost 0 bases, with 11 bases spanning the gap. In germline, CDR1 is MNHEY, CDR2 SMNVEV (reference sequence). The CDR3 loop reads CASSLMGGGSYEQYF. The DNA for the CDR3 is TGTGCCAGCAGTTTAATGGGGGGAGGCTCCTACGAGCAGTACTTC.

The chain links TRBV28 to TRBJ1-2; weak D call: TRBD1 (5 bases). The ends were cut back, 6 bases at V and 5 bases at J, with 22 bases in the middle. Germline-derived CDR1 and CDR2 are MDHEN and SYDVKM. The CDR3 consists of 16 residues. This CDR3 reads CASRLDTQDLFYGYTF. The CDR3, as DNA: TGTGCCAGCAGGTTGGACACTCAAGACTTATTTTATGGCTACACCTTC.

The V call is TRBV14, the J call TRBJ2-7, with 7 positions matching TRBD1. Germline assignment: CDR1 SGHDN and CDR2 FVKESK. This CDR3 is 16 amino acids long. V lost 2 bases and J lost 3; bases outside the gene matches: 10. The CDR3 DNA sequence: TGTGCCAGCAGCCAAATCCGCCCGACAGGGCGCTACGAGCAGTACTTC. Protein sequence: CASSQIRPTGRYEQYF.

The rearrangement joins TRBV2 to TRBJ2-1, with TRBD2 identical over 16 bases. V shed 0 bases and J 4 bases; nucleotides not matched to a gene: 9. Germline V gene sequence: CDR1 SNHLY, CDR2 FYNNEI. This CDR3 contains 20 residues. CDR3 nucleotides: TGTGCCAGCAGTGAAGCGCTGGGACTAGCGGGAGGGATGGGGTACAATGAGCAGTTCTTC. Protein: CASSEALGLAGGMGYNEQFF.

V usage is TRBV7-2 and J usage is TRBJ2-1, with TRBD2 matching 7 bases. V shed 1 base, J shed 4 bases, and the junction held 7 bases outside the gene matches. Germline-derived CDR1 and CDR2 are SGHTA and FQGNSA. This CDR3 has 16 residues. The CDR3 DNA follows: TGTGCCAGCAGCTTAGACCACCCGGGAGGTTACAATGAGCAGTTCTTC. It translates to CASSLDHPGGYNEQFF. Full variable domain (outside the CDR3, taken from reference TRBV7-2 and TRBJ2-1): GAGVSQSPSNKVTEKGKDVELRCDPISGHTALYWYRQSLGQGLEFLIYFQGNSAPDKSGLPSDRFSAERTGGSVSTLTIQRTQQEDSAVYLCASSLDHPGGYNEQFFGPGTRLTVL.

V usage is TRBV7-2 and J usage is TRBJ2-1, with 9 bases aligning to TRBD1. J lost 3 bases, V lost 0 bases, and 3 bases had no gene match. CDR3 length: 16 amino acids. Germline lookup yields CDR1 SGHTA and CDR2 FQGNSA. CDR3 protein: CASSLATGGNYNEQFF. The CDR3 DNA reads as TGTGCCAGCAGCTTAGCGACAGGGGGGAACTACAATGAGCAGTTCTTC.

The chain is built from TRBV27 and TRBJ2-6; a possible D gene is TRBD2 (5 bases). Looked up from germline, CDR1 is MNHEY and CDR2 is SMNVEV (reference sequence). The CDR3 spans 15 residues. Between the trimmed V and J ends, which lost 7 bases and 2 bases, there was a span of 12 bases. Here the CDR3 reads CASTGLIPGANVLTF. CDR3 bases: TGTGCCAGCACCGGACTCATCCCTGGGGCCAACGTCCTGACTTTC.

This clone has just one count. V usage is TRBV28 and J usage is TRBJ1-5; 7 bases are a match to TRBD1. V lost 4 bases and J lost 3; bases outside the gene matches: 3. The V gene's germline CDR1 is MDHEN and CDR2 SYDVKM. This CDR3 has 14 residues. CDR3 residues: CASSWTGYNQPQHF. CDR3 nucleotides: TGTGCCAGCAGTTGGACAGGTTACAATCAGCCCCAGCATTTT.

The rearrangement joins TRBV28 to TRBJ1-1; D is ambiguous. This CDR3 comprises 14 residues. Trimming left V 4 bases short and J 1 base short, with 10 bases between. Germline V gene lookup returns CDR1 MDHEN and CDR2 SYDVKM. The CDR3 region is CASSSERENTEAFF. The CDR3 DNA reads as TGTGCCAGCAGTTCCGAGAGAGAGAACACTGAAGCTTTCTTT.

The gene calls are TRBV19 and TRBJ2-1; perhaps TRBD2 as D (6 bases). Germline V lookup: CDR1 LNHDA, CDR2 SQIVND (reference sequence). Trimming removed 4 bases from V and 0 bases from J, with 13 bases in between. This CDR3 contains 16 residues. In nucleotides, the CDR3 is TGTGCCAGTAGTACCCTAGCGCAGAGCTCCTACAATGAGCAGTTCTTC. Amino acid sequence: CASSTLAQSSYNEQFF.

The rearrangement links TRBV5-1 to TRBJ1-4; maybe TRBD1 (6 bases). This CDR3 region has 16 residues. CDR1 is SGHRS and CDR2 is YFSETQ in the germline V gene. With 0 bases removed from V and 0 bases from J, the gap between germline ends came to 9 bases. CDR3 protein: CASSLGGGATNEKLFF. CDR3 coding DNA: TGCGCCAGCAGCTTGGGAGGGGGAGCAACTAATGAAAAACTGTTTTTT.

The chain links TRBV19 to TRBJ2-2, with D perhaps TRBD1 (6 bases). Germline V lookup: CDR1 LNHDA, CDR2 SQIVND (reference sequence). The length of the CDR3 is 14 residues. Trimming removed 8 bases at V and 7 bases at J, with 17 bases between. CDR3 nucleotide sequence: TGTGCCAGTGGCCTGCAGGGGCTGGGCGGGGAGCTGTTTTTT. Protein: CASGLQGLGGELFF.

The gene calls are TRBV2 and TRBJ1-1, with D unclear. This CDR3 is built from 12 residues. Trimming left V 6 bases short and J 3 bases short, with 8 bases between. The germline gives CDR1 SNHLY, CDR2 FYNNEI. CDR3 loop: CASSYGDTEAFF. For the CDR3, the DNA is TGTGCCAGCAGCTACGGGGACACTGAAGCTTTCTTT.

V usage is TRBV6-5 and J usage is TRBJ2-7; 11 bases agree with TRBD1. The CDR3 totals 15 residues. In germline, CDR1 is MNHEY, CDR2 SVGAGI. V lost 1 base, J lost 3 bases, and 2 bases stayed unmatched. The CDR3 DNA sequence: TGTGCCAGCAGTTACTGGACAGGGGGCTTCTACGAGCAGTACTTC. It translates to CASSYWTGGFYEQYF.

J is TRBJ2-1 and V is TRBV10-3; 8 bases are a match to TRBD2. CDR3 size: 15 residues. Germline values: CDR1 ENHRY, CDR2 SYGVKD. Trimming took 7 bases from V and 0 from J; bases not matched to a gene: 5. The CDR3, as DNA: TGTGCCATCAAGGGCGGGGGGAGCTCCTACAATGAGCAGTTCTTC. It specifies CAIKGGGSSYNEQFF.

This clone is a singleton in its sample. The chain combines TRBV7-2 with TRBJ1-5; the D gene is possibly TRBD1 (5 bases). CDR1 and CDR2 from the germline V gene are SGHTA and FQGNSA. V was cut by 1 base and J by 4 bases, with 14 bases left in between. This CDR3 contains 16 residues. CDR3 in amino acids: CASSLVGGGLNQPQHF. The CDR3 DNA reads as TGTGCCAGCAGCTTAGTAGGCGGGGGACTAAATCAGCCCCAGCATTTT.

The J gene is TRBJ2-5, the V gene TRBV19; the D gene is possibly TRBD2 (5 bases). The CDR3 covers 13 residues. From germline, CDR1 is LNHDA and CDR2 SQIVND (reference sequence). V was cut by 7 bases and J by 3 bases, with 12 bases left in between. CDR3 amino acids: CASIWKREETQYF. CDR3 in DNA: TGTGCCAGTATATGGAAGAGGGAAGAGACCCAGTACTTC.

In this sample, this clone turned up a few times. CDR3 in amino acids: CASSLHESGNTIYF. In DNA, the CDR3 is TGTGCCAGCAGCTTGCATGAGTCGGGAAACACCATATATTTT. The chain has TRBV5-4 and TRBJ1-3, with D unresolved. This CDR3 region has 14 residues. The germline V gene has CDR1 SGHNT and CDR2 YYREEE (reference sequence). Trimming stripped 1 base from V and 4 bases from J, with 9 bases between.

V and J are TRBV18 and TRBJ2-3; 10 nucleotides align to TRBD2. V was clipped by 0 bases and J by 3 bases; unmatched bases: 3. From germline, CDR1 is KGHSH and CDR2 LQKENI. The CDR3 length is 16 residues. The DNA of the CDR3 is TGTGCCAGCTCACCACCCCTAGCGGGAGTGACAGATACGCAGTATTTT. Translation gives CASSPPLAGVTDTQYF.

The V gene is TRBV12-3 or TRBV12-4, the J gene TRBJ2-5; D perhaps matches TRBD2 (5 bases). This CDR3 has 12 amino acids. V was cut by 7 bases and J by 4 bases, with 10 bases left in between. CDR3 nucleotide sequence: TGTGCCAGCACTCTAGGAGGAGAGACCCAGTACTTC. It is translated as CASTLGGETQYF.

This chain joins TRBV27 and TRBJ1-3; the D is unclear. Germline CDR1 reads MNHEY; CDR2 reads SMNVEV (reference sequence). The CDR3 totals 15 residues. Trimming pared 3 bases from V and 3 bases from J, leaving 12 bases between. The CDR3 loop reads CASSFRGDGGNTIYF. For the CDR3, the DNA is TGTGCCAGCAGTTTTCGGGGTGACGGTGGAAACACCATATATTTT.

Details on this clone: Other DNA sequences within the sample encode an identical CDR3. V gene TRBV3-1 (or the pseudogene TRBV3-2) combines with J gene TRBJ2-1; no clear D. The CDR3 spans 11 residues. The V end was cut by 6 bases, the J end by 4 bases, with 4 bases between. The germline gives CDR1 LGHDT, CDR2 YNNKEL (reference sequence). In nucleotides, the CDR3 is TGTGCCAGCAGTTTATACAATGAGCAGTTCTTC. Its protein is CASSLYNEQFF.

The CDR3 loop is CASSSGGHLAGEQYF. CDR3 in DNA: TGTGCCAGCAGCTCGGGGGGGCATCTAGCCGGCGAGCAGTACTTC. The V gene is TRBV7-3, the J gene TRBJ2-7, with 8 bases fitting TRBD2. Germline CDR1 is SGHTA and CDR2 is FQGTGA. The CDR3 consists of 15 residues. With V trimmed by 4 bases and J by 6 bases, 11 bases remained unmatched.